The text below deals with one TCR beta chain. This sample is part of a study of blood T cell repertoires in COVID-19. Across the study: T cells, B-cell-depleted T cells, or PBMCs supplied cDNA or gDNA.

This table comes from immunoSEQ multiplex PCR, and its TCRdb copy is limited to in-frame clones, with some not included. The sample records about 180,000 clones, around 85% being singletons. V lost 2 bases and J lost 0, with 12 bases in between. Germline CDR1 SGHRS, CDR2 YFSETQ. The CDR3 consists of 15 residues. The sequenced sample consisted of peripheral blood. The rearrangement joins TRBV5-1 to TRBJ2-7; TRBD2 is a possible D gene (5 bases). The TCR sequence derives from a human donor with active or convalescent COVID-19. The donor label of this sample is uncertain. The CDR3, as DNA: TGCGCCAGCAGCTTCTCCGGGGTCAGCTCCTACGAGCAGTACTTC. Amino acid sequence: CASSFSGVSSYEQYF.